This TCR beta chain was sequenced for a study of blood T cell repertoires in COVID-19 (dated by TCRdb to 2018 to 2021). Regarding the research as a whole: Samples covering the acute and convalescent phases of COVID-19 were provided by collaborators in the United States, Italy and Spain. Where available, HLA class I and class II types were obtained from metadata supplied by the sample provider rather than from assay-based typing. Samples came from the ongoing ImmuneRACE study (first 160 participants) plus 1,254 subjects from 6 global collaborators. Subjects who had been exposed to COVID-19, were actively infected with it, or had recovered from it provided the deeply sampled blood TCRbeta repertoires that made up the dataset. Nearly every sample came with metadata listing a de-identified subject ID, COVID-19 status, age in years and sex. The material from the prospective study consisted of cDNA or gDNA derived from T cells, B-cell-depleted T cells, or PBMCs. The repertoires were released in a freely available public database intended as a resource for research on the immune response to SARS-CoV-2. The paper's findings and limits, for the study overall: The amount of clinical and demographic metadata varied by source and participant and was provided uncurated.

This clone came up a few times. It lacks a known antigen. Per-base qualities were not stored, and no clone one base away is much larger. TCRbeta CDR3 regions were amplified from genomic DNA by means of the immunoSEQ Assay, a bias-controlled multiplex PCR. Concerning the study's data processing: The number of nucleated cells in each sample was estimated by amplification of reference gene primers within the assay. To quantify the absolute abundance of each unique TCRbeta CDR3 rearrangement, sequence reads were collapsed and filtered. For each sample, productive Simpson clonality was calculated as the square root of Simpson's diversity index across productive rearrangements. Not all clones reach the TCRdb copy of this immuneACCESS table, which keeps in-frame sequences only. Checked studies attribute under half of the gap to unresolved V genes and leave the rest unexplained. V, J and clone size reflect that table, while D and trimming were determined from the DNA. The sample has 120,000 to 150,000 clones on record, less than 90% of them singletons. Roughly 5.7% of the sample rests with the top ten.

In the prospective study, participants were about 18 to 95 years old, resided in approximately 25 geographic areas of the United States, and were enrolled through a virtual design. To assign participants to cohorts, the prospective study relied on clinical history that participants themselves reported in a screening survey and a study questionnaire. Exposed participants had been in contact with someone with a PCR-confirmed or clinician-diagnosed COVID-19 case within 2 weeks of study entry. Each participant in the prospective study had whole blood, serum and a nasopharyngeal or oropharyngeal swab collected by mobile phlebotomists. Additional blood draws and questionnaires over an approximately two-month period could optionally be provided by prospective study participants. Prospective study blood samples were shipped either frozen or at room temperature before DNA extraction. CDR1 and CDR2 were assigned from the germline V gene (reference sequence) as LGHDT and YNNKEL. V was cut back by 1 base and J by 7 bases, leaving a gap of 14 bases between them. From cysteine to phenylalanine, the CDR3 is 15 amino acids long. Only the CDR3 region is kept as DNA, spanning 45 bases read in frame from base 1.

Sequencing was carried out using PBMCs or T cells enriched from blood (not recorded which). The origin of this receptor is a woman in her forties or fifties who had been exposed to COVID-19. The V and J segments used are TRBV3-1 (or the pseudogene TRBV3-2) and TRBJ1-5; the D gene lacks a confident call. Here the CDR3 is given as CASSQGAGSGQPQHF. The DNA sequence is given as TGTGCCAGCAGCCAAGGGGCGGGTAGCGGACAGCCCCAGCATTTT.